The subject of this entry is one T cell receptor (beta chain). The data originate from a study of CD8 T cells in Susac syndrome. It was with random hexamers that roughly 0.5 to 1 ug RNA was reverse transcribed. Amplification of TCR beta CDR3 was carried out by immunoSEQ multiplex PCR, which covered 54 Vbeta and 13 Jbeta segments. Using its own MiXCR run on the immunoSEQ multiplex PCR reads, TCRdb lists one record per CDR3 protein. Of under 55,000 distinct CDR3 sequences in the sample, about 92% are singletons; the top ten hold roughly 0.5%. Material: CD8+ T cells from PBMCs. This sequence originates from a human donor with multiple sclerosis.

The CDR3 loop is CASSLGGSRGAGYGYTF. The CDR3 DNA sequence: TGTGCCAGCAGTCTAGGCGGTTCTCGGGGGGCAGGCTATGGCTACACCTTC. The gene calls are TRBV7-9 and TRBJ1-2, with a possible D match to TRBD1 (6 bases). In germline, CDR1 is SEHNR, CDR2 FQNEAQ (reference sequence). CDR3 length: 17 residues. Trimming left V 6 bases short and J 4 bases short, with 24 bases between.